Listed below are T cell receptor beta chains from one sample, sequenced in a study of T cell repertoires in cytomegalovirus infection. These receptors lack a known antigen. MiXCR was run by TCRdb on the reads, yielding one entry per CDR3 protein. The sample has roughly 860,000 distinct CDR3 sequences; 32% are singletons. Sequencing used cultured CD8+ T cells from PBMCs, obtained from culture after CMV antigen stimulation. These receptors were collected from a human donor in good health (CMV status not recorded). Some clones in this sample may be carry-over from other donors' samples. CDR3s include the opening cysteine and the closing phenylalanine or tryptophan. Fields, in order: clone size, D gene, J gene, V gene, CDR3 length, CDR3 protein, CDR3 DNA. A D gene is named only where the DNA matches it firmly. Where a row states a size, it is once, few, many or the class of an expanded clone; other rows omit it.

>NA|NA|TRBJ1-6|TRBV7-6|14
CASSPDGPNSPLHF
TGTGCTAGCAGCCCGGACGGACCTAATTCACCCCTCCACTTT
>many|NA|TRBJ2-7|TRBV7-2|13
CASSLMTAYEQYF
TGTGCCAGCAGCTTAATGACAGCCTACGAGCAGTACTTC
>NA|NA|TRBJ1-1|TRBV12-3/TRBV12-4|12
CASSLGRGHAFF
TGTGCCAGCAGTCTAGGTCGGGGGCATGCTTTCTTT
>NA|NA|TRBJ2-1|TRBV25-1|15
CASSHLPDAYNEQFF
TGTGCCAGCAGTCACCTCCCTGACGCCTACAATGAGCAGTTCTTC
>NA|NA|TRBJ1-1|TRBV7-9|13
CASGPLQNTEAFF
TGTGCCAGCGGGCCCCTCCAGAACACTGAAGCTTTCTTT
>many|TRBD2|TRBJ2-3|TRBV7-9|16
CASSLSGGGRTDTQYF
TGTGCCAGCAGTCTAAGCGGGGGGGGAAGGACAGATACGCAGTATTTT
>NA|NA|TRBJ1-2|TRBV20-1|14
CSAREKGWNGGYTF
TGCAGTGCTAGAGAGAAGGGGTGGAATGGTGGCTACACCTTC
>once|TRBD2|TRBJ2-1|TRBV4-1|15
CASTGRGGDYNEQFF
TGTGCCAGCACCGGACGGGGGGGCGACTACAATGAGCAGTTCTTC
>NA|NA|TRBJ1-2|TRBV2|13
CATRVGDSYGYTF
TGTGCCACCCGGGTCGGGGATAGCTATGGCTACACCTTC
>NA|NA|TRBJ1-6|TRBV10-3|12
CAISSNREHLHF
TGTGCCATCAGTTCCAACAGGGAACACCTCCACTTT
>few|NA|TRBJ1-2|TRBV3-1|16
CASSQDPGLVQHGYTF
TGTGCCAGCAGCCAAGATCCTGGCTTGGTACAGCATGGCTACACCTTC
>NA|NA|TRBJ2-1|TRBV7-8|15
CASSQGVSTLDEQFF
TGTGCCAGCAGCCAAGGGGTATCGACCTTGGATGAGCAGTTCTTC
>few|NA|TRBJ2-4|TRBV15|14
CATSRSMDGNIQYF
TGTGCCACCAGCAGAAGTATGGACGGTAACATTCAGTACTTC
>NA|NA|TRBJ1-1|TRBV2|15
CASSEASSGNTEAFF
TGTGCCAGCAGTGAAGCGAGTTCAGGGAACACTGAAGCTTTCTTT
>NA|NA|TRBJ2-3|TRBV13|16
CASSLVGGNGPDTQYF
TGTGCCAGCAGCTTGGTCGGGGGTAACGGTCCAGATACGCAGTATTTT
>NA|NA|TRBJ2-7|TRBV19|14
CASSLGRAAYEQYF
TGTGCCAGTAGTCTGGGAAGAGCCGCCTACGAGCAGTACTTC
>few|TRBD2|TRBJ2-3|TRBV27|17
CASAHLSRTSGTDTQYF
TGTGCCAGCGCCCATCTGTCGCGGACTAGCGGCACAGATACGCAGTATTTT
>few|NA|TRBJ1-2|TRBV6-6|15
CASSPRQGANYGYTF
TGTGCCAGCAGCCCCCGTCAAGGAGCTAACTATGGCTACACCTTC
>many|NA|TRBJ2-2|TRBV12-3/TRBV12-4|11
CASSFPGELFF
TGTGCCTCCAGCTTCCCCGGGGAGCTGTTTTTT